Given below is one T cell receptor (beta chain) in context. Some clones are missing from TCRdb's copy, which holds only in-frame ones; the method was immunoSEQ multiplex PCR. The data contain approximately 160,000 clones, 85% to 95% of them singletons. This sample was taken from a study of control samples from healthy donors and cancer patients. Germline V lookup: CDR1 SGHRS, CDR2 YFSETQ. After removal of 6 bases from V and 1 base from J, the junction contained 6 bases not matched to a gene. This CDR3 region has 14 residues. Material for sequencing was blood. The sequence derives from a woman under 30 in good health. The chain couples TRBV5-1 to TRBJ1-2; TRBD1 agrees at 7 bases. The CDR3 bases are TGCGCCAGCACCCCGACAGGGAATAACTATGGCTACACCTTC. Its protein is CASTPTGNNYGYTF. The variable domain in full, with the rest retrieved from reference TRBV5-1 and TRBJ1-2, is KAGVTQTPRYLIKTRGQQVTLSCSPISGHRSVSWYQQTPGQGLQFLFEYFSETQRNKGNFPGRFSGRQFSNSRSEMNVSTLELGDSALYLCASTPTGNNYGYTFGSGTRLTVV.